The 5 T cell receptor beta chains in this list originate from one sample, sequenced in a study of blood T cell repertoires in COVID-19. TCRdb's table, derived via immunoSEQ multiplex PCR, lists solely in-frame clones and lacks some. The data show some 100,000 clones, just over 90% seen once. Sequencing input: peripheral blood. These TCRs come from a man in his 60s with acute or convalescent COVID-19.

The gene calls are TRBV3-1 (or the pseudogene TRBV3-2) and TRBJ2-1; 9 positions match TRBD2. V gave up 2 bases and J gave up 8 bases; unmatched junction bases: 7. The CDR3 spans 15 residues. Germline values: CDR1 LGHDT, CDR2 YNNKEL (reference sequence). CDR3 nucleotides: TGTGCCAGCAGCCAAATGGCGGGAGGGAGCCATGAGCAGTTCTTC. It codes for CASSQMAGGSHEQFF.

This clone was seen more than once but under ten times. The rearrangement uses TRBV5-1 and TRBJ2-2; D unclear. Germline CDR1 is SGHRS and CDR2 is YFSETQ. This CDR3 comprises 14 residues. V was shortened by 8 bases and J by 8 bases, with 19 bases between the two germline ends. Here the CDR3 reads CASLQTLQSGELFF. CDR3 coding DNA: TGCGCCAGTTTACAAACCCTCCAAAGTGGGGAGCTGTTTTTT.

This clone appeared once. The chain links TRBV6-6 to TRBJ1-3; D gene unclear. CDR1 MNHNY and CDR2 SVGAGI come from the germline V gene (reference sequence). The length of the CDR3 is 15 residues. V was cut by 0 bases and J by 0 bases, with 6 bases left in between. The CDR3 protein is CASSYSLNSGNTIYF. The DNA of the CDR3 is TGTGCCAGCAGTTACTCCCTTAACTCTGGAAACACCATATATTTT.

The rearrangement joins TRBV4-1 to TRBJ2-7, with 15 bases identical to TRBD2. Trimming cost V 4 bases and J 5 bases; bases outside gene matches: 6. Germline-derived CDR1 and CDR2 are MGHRA and YSYEKL. This CDR3 comprises 16 residues. CDR3 sequence (DNA): TGCGCCAGCAGCCCGGGACTAGCGGGGGGTCTAAACGAGCAGTACTTC. Translated: CASSPGLAGGLNEQYF.

The chain links TRBV5-1 to TRBJ1-2; D not resolved. Trimming took off 4 bases at V and 0 bases at J, with 10 bases between the two ends. This CDR3 contains 14 residues. Germline CDR1 reads SGHRS; CDR2 reads YFSETQ. Here the CDR3 reads CASSGTLANYGYTF. CDR3 bases: TGCGCCAGCAGCGGAACGCTAGCTAACTATGGCTACACCTTC.